A selection of T cell receptor beta chains follows, all from one sample in a study of cytomegalovirus exposure and HLA in healthy donors. Some clones are missing from TCRdb's copy, which holds only in-frame ones; the method was immunoSEQ multiplex PCR. The top ten clones hold 4% to 5% of a sample with more than 110,000 clones, about 80% of them seen once. Sequencing was done on a sample of PBMCs. These TCRs come from a man in his forties or fifties in good health and CMV-seropositive. Each CDR3 is given with its conserved first and last residue. Each record gives: V gene, D gene, clone size, J gene, CDR3 protein, CDR3 DNA. The D gene is left open where the match is weak. Clone size appears in some rows only: once, few, many, or a class for an expanded clone.

TRBV5-8	TRBD2	.	TRBJ2-2	CASSLGGAPGTGELFF	TGTGCCAGCAGCCTCGGGGGGGCCCCGGGCACCGGGGAGCTGTTTTTT
TRBV7-2	TRBD1	.	TRBJ2-3	CASSWARTGSDTQYF	TGTGCCAGCAGCTGGGCGCGGACAGGCTCAGATACGCAGTATTTT
TRBV27	TRBD1	.	TRBJ2-5	CASSSAGQGEETQYF	TGTGCCAGCAGTTCCGCGGGACAGGGAGAAGAGACCCAGTACTTC
TRBV27	TRBD1	.	TRBJ1-1	CASLPSDRAEAFF	TGTGCCAGCCTTCCTTCTGACAGGGCTGAAGCTTTCTTT
TRBV10-3	.	.	TRBJ2-5	CAISVRMLGQEGRQETQYF	TGTGCCATCAGTGTCCGGATGCTTGGGCAGGAGGGGCGGCAAGAGACCCAGTACTTC
TRBV7-8	.	few	TRBJ2-7	CASSPARLAIGGEQYF	TGTGCCAGCAGCCCAGCACGTCTAGCGATAGGTGGCGAGCAGTACTTC
TRBV14	TRBD1	.	TRBJ2-7	CASSPIDRGYNEQYF	TGTGCCAGCAGCCCGATCGACAGGGGATATAACGAGCAGTACTTC
TRBV6-1	TRBD2	.	TRBJ2-1	CASRGLAGGYNEQFF	TGTGCCAGCAGGGGACTAGCGGGAGGCTACAATGAGCAGTTCTTC
TRBV4-2	TRBD1	.	TRBJ1-6	CASSPSLDRGLRSPLHF	TGTGCCAGCAGCCCGTCCCTGGACAGGGGACTTCGTTCACCCCTCCACTTT
TRBV4-1	TRBD1	.	TRBJ1-5	CASFLTGCVYSNQPQHF	TGCGCCAGCTTCCTGACAGGGTGTGTTTATAGCAATCAGCCCCAGCATTTT
TRBV12-5	TRBD2	few	TRBJ2-1	CASGLFPPSGGTYNEQFF	TGTGCTAGTGGTCTTTTCCCCCCTAGCGGGGGGACCTACAATGAGCAGTTCTTC
TRBV13	.	.	TRBJ1-1	CASSNRDTPNTEAFF	TGTGCCAGCAGCAACCGGGACACCCCGAACACTGAAGCTTTCTTT
TRBV19	TRBD1	.	TRBJ2-7	CASSRTGDHYEQYF	TGTGCCAGTAGTCGGACAGGGGACCACTACGAGCAGTACTTC
TRBV30	TRBD1	.	TRBJ1-6	CAWRLADRDNSPLHF	TGTGCCTGGAGATTAGCGGACAGGGATAATTCACCCCTCCACTTT
TRBV11-1	.	.	TRBJ1-1	CASSPRGGTEAFF	TGTGCCAGCAGCCCTCGGGGTGGCACTGAAGCTTTCTTT
TRBV7-2	.	.	TRBJ2-3	CASSLDREGTQYF	TGTGCCAGCAGCTTAGACAGGGAGGGTACGCAGTATTTT
TRBV10-3	TRBD2	.	TRBJ2-3	CAISLSTSGGTDTQYF	TGTGCCATCAGCCTCTCGACTAGCGGGGGCACAGATACGCAGTATTTT
TRBV15	TRBD1	.	TRBJ2-7	CATSSGRGYEQYF	TGTGCCACCAGCAGCGGCAGGGGGTACGAGCAGTACTTC
TRBV7-2	.	.	TRBJ1-3	CASSLAPGVGNTIYF	TGTGCCAGCAGCTTAGCGCCGGGGGTTGGAAACACCATATATTTT
TRBV5-6	.	once	TRBJ2-5	CASSLAIGGRGETQYF	TGTGCCAGCAGCTTGGCCATAGGGGGCCGGGGGGAGACCCAGTACTTC
TRBV29-1	TRBD1	.	TRBJ1-1	CSATETGNFAFF	TGCAGCGCCACCGAGACAGGGAATTTCGCTTTCTTT
TRBV7-8	.	.	TRBJ1-2	CASSQKRGARSF	TGTGCCAGCAGCCAGAAAAGGGGTGCTCGGTCCTTC
TRBV19	TRBD1	.	TRBJ1-2	CASSIRTGAGYGYTF	TGTGCCAGTAGTATTAGGACAGGGGCAGGCTATGGCTACACCTTC
TRBV2	.	.	TRBJ2-1	CASRTHNEQFF	TGTGCCAGCAGAACTCACAATGAGCAGTTCTTC
TRBV27	TRBD1	.	TRBJ2-7	CASAGQGGRQQYF	TGTGCCAGCGCCGGACAGGGGGGGCGGCAGCAGTACTTC
TRBV2	.	once	TRBJ1-1	CASSLQGSNTEAFF	TGTGCCAGCAGCCTACAGGGATCGAACACTGAAGCTTTCTTT
TRBV6-6	.	.	TRBJ1-2	CASSILGTGYTF	TGTGCCAGCAGTATCCTAGGCACTGGCTACACCTTC
TRBV5-1	TRBD1	.	TRBJ2-7	CASSLSSPRQGAREQYF	TGCGCCAGCAGCTTGAGTTCTCCAAGACAGGGGGCGCGGGAGCAGTACTTC
TRBV28	TRBD2	once	TRBJ2-1	CASTRGGRRDEQFF	TGTGCCAGCACCCGGGGCGGGAGGCGCGATGAGCAGTTCTTC
TRBV5-1	TRBD1	.	TRBJ1-2	CASSLAGGYYGYTF	TGCGCCAGCAGCTTGGCAGGGGGCTATTATGGCTACACCTTC
TRBV9	.	medium-sized	TRBJ2-1	CASSPTDSLYNEQFF	TGTGCCAGCAGCCCCACCGACAGTTTATACAATGAGCAGTTCTTC
TRBV5-3	.	once	TRBJ2-2	CARSSGAWNTGELFF	TGTGCCAGAAGCTCAGGGGCCTGGAACACCGGGGAGCTGTTTTTT